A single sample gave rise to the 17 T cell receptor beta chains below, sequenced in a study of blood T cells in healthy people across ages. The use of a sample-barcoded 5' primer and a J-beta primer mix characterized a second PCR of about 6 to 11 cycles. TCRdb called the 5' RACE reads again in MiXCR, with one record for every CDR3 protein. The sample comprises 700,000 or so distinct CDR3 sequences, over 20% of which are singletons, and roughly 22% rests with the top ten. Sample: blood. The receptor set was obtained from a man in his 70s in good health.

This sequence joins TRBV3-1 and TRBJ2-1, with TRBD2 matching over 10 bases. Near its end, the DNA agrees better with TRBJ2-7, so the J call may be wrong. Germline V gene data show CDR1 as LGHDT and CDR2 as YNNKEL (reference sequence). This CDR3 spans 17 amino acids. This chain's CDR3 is CASSQGRSLAGSYEQYF. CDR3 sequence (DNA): TGTGCCAGCAGCCAAGGCAGATCACTAGCGGGGTCCTACGAGCAGTACTTC.

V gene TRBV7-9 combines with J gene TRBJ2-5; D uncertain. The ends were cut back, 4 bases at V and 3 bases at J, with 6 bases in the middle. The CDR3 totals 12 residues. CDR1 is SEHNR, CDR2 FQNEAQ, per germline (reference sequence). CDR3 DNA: TGTGCCAGCAGCTCTAATGAAGAGACCCAGTACTTC. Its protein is CASSSNEETQYF.

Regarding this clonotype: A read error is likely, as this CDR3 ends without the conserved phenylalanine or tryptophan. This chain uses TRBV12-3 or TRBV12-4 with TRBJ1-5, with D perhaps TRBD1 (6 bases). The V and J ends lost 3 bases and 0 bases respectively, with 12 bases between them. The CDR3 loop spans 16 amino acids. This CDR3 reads CASSFQGTYSNQPQHL. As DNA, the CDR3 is TGTGCCAGCAGTTTCCAGGGGACATATAGCAATCAGCCCCAGCATCTT.

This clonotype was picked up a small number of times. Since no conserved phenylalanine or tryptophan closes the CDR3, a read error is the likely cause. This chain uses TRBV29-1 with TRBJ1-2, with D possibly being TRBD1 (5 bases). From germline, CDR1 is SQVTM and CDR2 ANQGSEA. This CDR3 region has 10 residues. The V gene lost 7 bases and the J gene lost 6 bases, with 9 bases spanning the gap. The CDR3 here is CSDAGNGYTS. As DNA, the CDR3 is TGCAGCGACGCAGGGAATGGCTACACCTCC.

The CDR3: CASGTSPGELFF. DNA of the CDR3: TGCGCCAGCGGAACTAGTCCCGGGGAGCTGTTTTTT. This chain joins TRBV5-1 and TRBJ2-2; possibly TRBD2 for D (5 bases). The CDR3 runs 12 residues. V lost 7 bases and J lost 6, with 10 bases in between. In germline, CDR1 is SGHRS, CDR2 YFSETQ.

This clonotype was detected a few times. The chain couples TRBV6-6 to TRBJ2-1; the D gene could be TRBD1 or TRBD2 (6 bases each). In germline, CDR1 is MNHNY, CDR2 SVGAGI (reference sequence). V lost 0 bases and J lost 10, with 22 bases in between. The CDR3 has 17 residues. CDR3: CASSYSTGGTPAGEQFF. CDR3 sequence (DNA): TGTGCCAGCAGTTACTCGACAGGCGGGACCCCAGCTGGAGAGCAGTTCTTC.

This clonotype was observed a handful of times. In nucleotides, the CDR3 is TGTGCCAGCAGCGCCCAGGGGGCCGGGGAGCTGTTTTTT. It encodes CASSAQGAGELFF. The chain couples TRBV7-9 to TRBJ2-2, with TRBD1 identical over 7 bases. The germline V gene encodes CDR1 SEHNR and CDR2 FQNEAQ (reference sequence). J gave up 6 bases and V 5 bases, and 3 bases lay outside the gene matches. The CDR3 is 13 amino acids.

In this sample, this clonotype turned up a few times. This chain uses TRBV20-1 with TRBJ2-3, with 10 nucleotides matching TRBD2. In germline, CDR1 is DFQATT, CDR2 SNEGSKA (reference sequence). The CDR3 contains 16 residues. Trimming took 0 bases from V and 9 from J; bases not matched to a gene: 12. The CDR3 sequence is CSARDMASGRSGTQYF. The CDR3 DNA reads TGCAGTGCTAGAGATATGGCTAGCGGGAGATCTGGGACGCAGTATTTT.

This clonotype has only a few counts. CDR3 sequence: CASSIRLAVHYNEQFF. In nucleotides, the CDR3 is TGTGCCAGCAGTATCAGACTAGCGGTACACTACAATGAGCAGTTCTTC. The V call is TRBV12-3 or TRBV12-4, the J call TRBJ2-1, with 9 bases fitting TRBD2. The CDR3 runs to 16 residues. Germline trimming cut 5 bases from V and 3 bases from J; bases unmatched to any gene: 8.

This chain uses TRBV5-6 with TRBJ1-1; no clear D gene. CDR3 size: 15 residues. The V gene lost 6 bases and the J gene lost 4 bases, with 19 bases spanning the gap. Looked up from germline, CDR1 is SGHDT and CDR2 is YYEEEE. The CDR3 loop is CASIRSHSGGTEAFF. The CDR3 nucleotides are TGTGCCAGCATCCGTTCTCACAGCGGAGGCACTGAAGCTTTCTTT.

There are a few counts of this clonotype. This CDR3 reads CASCQQETQYF. CDR3 nucleotide sequence: TGTGCCAGCTGCCAGCAAGAGACCCAGTACTTC. The chain links TRBV2 to TRBJ2-5; the D is unclear. The V gene's germline CDR1 is SNHLY and CDR2 FYNNEI. The CDR3 spans 11 residues. V was cut by 8 bases and J by 2 bases, with 6 bases left in between.

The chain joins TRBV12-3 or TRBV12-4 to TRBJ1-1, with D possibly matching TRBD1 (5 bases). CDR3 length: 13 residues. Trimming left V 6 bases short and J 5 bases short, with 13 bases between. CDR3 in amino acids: CASSREAKTEAFF. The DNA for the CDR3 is TGTGCCAGCAGCAGGGAGGCTAAGACTGAAGCTTTCTTT.

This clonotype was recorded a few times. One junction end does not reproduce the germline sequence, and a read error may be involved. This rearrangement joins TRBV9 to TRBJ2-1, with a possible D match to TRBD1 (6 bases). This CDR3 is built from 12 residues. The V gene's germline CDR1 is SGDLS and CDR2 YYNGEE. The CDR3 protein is CASGTNYNERFF. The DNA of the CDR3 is TGTGCCAGCGGGACAAACTACAATGAGCGGTTCTTC.

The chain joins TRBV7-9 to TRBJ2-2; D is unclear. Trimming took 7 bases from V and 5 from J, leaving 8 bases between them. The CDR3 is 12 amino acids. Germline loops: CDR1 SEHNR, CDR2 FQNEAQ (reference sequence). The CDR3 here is CASKGNTGELFF. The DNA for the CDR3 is TGTGCCAGCAAGGGAAATACCGGGGAGCTGTTTTTT.

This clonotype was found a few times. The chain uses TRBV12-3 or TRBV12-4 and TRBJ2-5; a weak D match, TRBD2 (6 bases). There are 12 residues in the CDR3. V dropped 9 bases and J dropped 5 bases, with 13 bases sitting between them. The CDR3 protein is CASRPAGETQYF. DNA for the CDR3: TGTGCCAGTCGCCCCGCGGGGGAGACCCAGTACTTC.

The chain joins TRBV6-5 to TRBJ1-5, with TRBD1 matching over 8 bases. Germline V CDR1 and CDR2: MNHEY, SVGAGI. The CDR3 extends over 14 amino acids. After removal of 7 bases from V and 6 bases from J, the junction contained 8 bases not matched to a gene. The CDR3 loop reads CASTSGQGVQPQHF. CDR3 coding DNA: TGTGCCAGCACTTCAGGACAGGGAGTTCAGCCCCAGCATTTT.

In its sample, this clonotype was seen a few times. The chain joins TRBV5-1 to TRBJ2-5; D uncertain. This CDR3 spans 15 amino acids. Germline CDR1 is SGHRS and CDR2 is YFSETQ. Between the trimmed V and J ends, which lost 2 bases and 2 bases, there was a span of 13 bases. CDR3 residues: CASSLDTPGQETQYF. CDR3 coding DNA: TGCGCCAGCAGCTTAGATACACCAGGACAAGAGACCCAGTACTTC. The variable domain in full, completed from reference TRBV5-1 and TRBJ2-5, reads KAGVTQTPRYLIKTRGQQVTLSCSPISGHRSVSWYQQTPGQGLQFLFEYFSETQRNKGNFPGRFSGRQFSNSRSEMNVSTLELGDSALYLCASSLDTPGQETQYFGPGTRLLVL.